Listed below are T cell receptor beta chains from one sample, sequenced in a study of PD-1 blockade in mismatch repair-deficient tumors. Repertoires were generated with immunoSEQ multiplex PCR, while TCRdb's copy carries only in-frame clones and drops some. The profile shows approximately 80,000 clones, approximately 80% of them singletons. The sample was peripheral blood, taken 44 weeks after starting pembrolizumab. These TCRs come from an adult with mismatch repair-deficient cancer. The CDR3 runs from the conserved cysteine through the conserved F or W. D genes are given only for firm matches. Size tells how often a clone was seen (once, few, many) or the class of an expanded clone, and some rows leave it out.

-	-	TRBV27	TRBJ1-5	TGTGCCAGCTCCCTTGGGGTGCTGGGGCCCCAGCATTTT	CASSLGVLGPQHF
-	once	TRBV7-3	TRBJ2-7	TGTGCCAGCAGCTTAAGGAGTCGGCAGACTCGCTACGAGCAGTACTTC	CASSLRSRQTRYEQYF
-	-	TRBV19	TRBJ2-5	TGTGCCAGTAGTATTATGGCGGGAGAGACCCAGTACTTC	CASSIMAGETQYF
-	-	TRBV27	TRBJ2-7	TGTGCCAGCAGTTCTATGGGACTTTCCTACGAGCAGTACTTC	CASSSMGLSYEQYF
-	-	TRBV6-5	TRBJ1-2	TGTGCCAGCAGTTATGGGGGAGGCTACACCTTC	CASSYGGGYTF
-	-	TRBV29-1	TRBJ2-5	TGCAGCGGCAAGAGGACGCTCGAGGGGACCCAGTACTTC	CSGKRTLEGTQYF
TRBD1	-	TRBV2	TRBJ2-7	TGTGCCAGCAGTACCGGGACAGGGGACCCTTCCTACGAGCAGTACTTC	CASSTGTGDPSYEQYF
-	-	TRBV12-5	TRBJ1-5	TGTGCTAGTGGCTCGCCCAATCAGCCCCAGCATTTT	CASGSPNQPQHF
TRBD1	few	TRBV6-1	TRBJ1-5	TGTGCCAGCAGAGCCGGGACAGGGTACCAGCCCCAGCATTTT	CASRAGTGYQPQHF
-	-	TRBV18	TRBJ2-2	TGTGCCAGCTTTCCCGTGAGGGGCACCGGGGAGCTGTTTTTT	CASFPVRGTGELFF
-	-	TRBV9	TRBJ1-1	TGTGCCAGCAGCGTAGGGGGGGCACAAGGTGAAGCTTTCTTT	CASSVGGAQGEAFF
-	-	TRBV9	TRBJ2-1	TGTGCCAGCAGCGGGAGGAAAGAGCAGTTCTTC	CASSGRKEQFF
-	-	TRBV4-3	TRBJ1-1	TGCGCCAGCAGCCAAGTTTACAGCGCGAACACTGAAGCTTTCTTT	CASSQVYSANTEAFF
TRBD1	-	TRBV14	TRBJ2-7	TGTGCCAGCAGCCAAGCCTCGGGACAGGTCCCCTACGAGCAGTACTTC	CASSQASGQVPYEQYF
TRBD1	-	TRBV30	TRBJ1-5	TGTGCCTGGAGTCCCGGGACAGGGACCCACTATGGCAATCAGCCCCAGCATTTT	CAWSPGTGTHYGNQPQHF
-	-	TRBV12-2	TRBJ2-5	TGTGCAAGTCGCTTAGGGTCCCGTTGTAGCGGGAGCTGGAAGACCCAGTACTTC	CASRLGSRCSGSWKTQYF
-	-	TRBV19	TRBJ1-1	TGTGCCAGTAGTATCTCAGGGTTTGGGACTGAAGCTTTCTTT	CASSISGFGTEAFF
-	-	TRBV4-3	TRBJ2-1	TGCGCCAGCAGCCAACCCGCTAGGCCCCGGTACAATGAGCAGTTCTTC	CASSQPARPRYNEQFF
TRBD2	-	TRBV30	TRBJ2-1	TGTGCCTGGACAGGGAGGGGTGGCAATGAGCAGTTCTTC	CAWTGRGGNEQFF
-	-	TRBV6-4	TRBJ2-5	TGTGCCAGCAGTGTAAGAGGAATGAGCCAAGAGACCCAGTACTTC	CASSVRGMSQETQYF
-	-	TRBV29-1	TRBJ2-5	TGCAGCGCGAGCGTAGGGCAACCCGGAGAGACCCAGTACTTC	CSASVGQPGETQYF
-	-	TRBV4-2	TRBJ1-3	TGTGCCAGCAGCCAAGGGGGGGGATGGGTCTCTGGAAACACCATATATTTT	CASSQGGGWVSGNTIYF
TRBD2	once	TRBV14	TRBJ2-1	TGTGCCAGCAGCCATGGCGGGAGGTGGCATGAGCAGTTCTTC	CASSHGGRWHEQFF
-	-	TRBV5-4	TRBJ2-4	TGTGCCAGCAGCTTCTCGGAAAACATTCAGTACTTC	CASSFSENIQYF
-	-	TRBV5-8	TRBJ2-7	TGTGCCAGAATACCCCACGGGACTTTCCTCTACGAGCAGTACTTC	CARIPHGTFLYEQYF
-	once	TRBV27	TRBJ1-3	TGTGCCAGCAGGGTCACAGGAAGCTCTGGAAACACCATATATTTT	CASRVTGSSGNTIYF
-	-	TRBV7-2	TRBJ1-5	TGTGCCAGCAGCTTCGACAATCAGCCCCAGCATTTT	CASSFDNQPQHF
-	-	TRBV9	TRBJ2-2	TGTGCCAGCAGCGTAGCTCGGTCCGCAAGCAGGGAGTCGACCGGGGAGCTGTTTTTT	CASSVARSASRESTGELFF
-	-	TRBV2	TRBJ2-2	TGTGCCAGCAAGTCGGGGACGAGAGACACCGGGGAGCTGTTTTTT	CASKSGTRDTGELFF
-	-	TRBV6-1	TRBJ2-1	TGTGCCAGCCGGAGGGGACAGATAGACAATGAGCAGTTCTTC	CASRRGQIDNEQFF
TRBD1	-	TRBV7-9	TRBJ2-7	TGTGCCAGCACCCTAGGGGGCGAAACCTACGAGCAGTACTTC	CASTLGGETYEQYF
-	few	TRBV5-4	TRBJ1-2	TGTGCCAGCAGCCTGGGGCAGGGGCTTAGCTATGGCTACACCTTC	CASSLGQGLSYGYTF
TRBD1	-	TRBV5-8	TRBJ2-1	TGTGCCAGCAGCCTCCCACAGGGGGCCCTCCTCAGCCTCTACAATGAGCAGTTCTTC	CASSLPQGALLSLYNEQFF
-	-	TRBV11-2	TRBJ2-7	TGTGCCAGCAGCTTAGTAGCGGGGACAGCCTACGAGCAGTACTTC	CASSLVAGTAYEQYF
-	-	TRBV5-6	TRBJ2-7	TGTGCCAGCAGCTTGGCCTTCGACAGGACTCAATCCTACGAGCAGTACTTC	CASSLAFDRTQSYEQYF
TRBD1	-	TRBV27	TRBJ2-1	TGTGCCAGCAGTTTGGGGACAGGCTCCTACAATGAGCAGTTCTTC	CASSLGTGSYNEQFF
TRBD1	-	TRBV11-3	TRBJ2-5	TGTGCCAGCAGCTTGGGGGGGACAGGGGTTTCGGAGACCCAGTACTTC	CASSLGGTGVSETQYF
TRBD1	-	TRBV6-5	TRBJ1-1	TGTGCCAGCAGCTTTTCAGGGACAGGTGAAGCTTTCTTT	CASSFSGTGEAFF
-	-	TRBV21-1	TRBJ2-5	TGTGCCAGCAGCAAAGCAGCAGGGCGGGAAGAGACCCAGTACTTC	CASSKAAGREETQYF
TRBD2	-	TRBV13	TRBJ2-7	TGTGCCAGCAGCCTTAGCGGGAGGGCCACGTGGGAGCAGTACTTC	CASSLSGRATWEQYF